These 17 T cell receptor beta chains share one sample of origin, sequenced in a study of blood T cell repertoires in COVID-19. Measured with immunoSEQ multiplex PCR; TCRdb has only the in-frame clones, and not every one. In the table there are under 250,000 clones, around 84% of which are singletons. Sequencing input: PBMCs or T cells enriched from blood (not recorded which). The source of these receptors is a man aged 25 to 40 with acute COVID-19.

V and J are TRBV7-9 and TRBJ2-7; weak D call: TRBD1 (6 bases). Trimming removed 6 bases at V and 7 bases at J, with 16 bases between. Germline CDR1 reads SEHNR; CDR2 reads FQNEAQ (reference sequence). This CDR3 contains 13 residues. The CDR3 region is CASSPEGVPEQYF. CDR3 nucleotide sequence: TGTGCCAGCAGTCCAGAGGGGGTCCCGGAGCAGTACTTC.

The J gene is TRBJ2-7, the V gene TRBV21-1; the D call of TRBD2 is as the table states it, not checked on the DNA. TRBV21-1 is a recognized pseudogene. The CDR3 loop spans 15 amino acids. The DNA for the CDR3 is TGTGCCAGCAGCAAAACGGGGGGCGCGATCCACGAGCAGTACTTC. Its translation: CASSKTGGAIHEQYF.

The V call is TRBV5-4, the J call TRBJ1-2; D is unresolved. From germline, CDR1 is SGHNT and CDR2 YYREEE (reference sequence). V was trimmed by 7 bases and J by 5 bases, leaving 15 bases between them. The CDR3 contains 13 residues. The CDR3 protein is CASGLEVNYGYTF. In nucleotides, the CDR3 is TGTGCCAGCGGTCTAGAAGTTAATTATGGCTACACCTTC.

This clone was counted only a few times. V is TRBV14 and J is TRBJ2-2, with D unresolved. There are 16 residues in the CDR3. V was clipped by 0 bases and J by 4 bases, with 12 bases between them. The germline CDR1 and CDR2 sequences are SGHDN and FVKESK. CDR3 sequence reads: CASSQDFGRRTGELFF. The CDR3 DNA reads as TGTGCCAGCAGCCAAGATTTCGGCAGGCGCACCGGGGAGCTGTTTTTT.

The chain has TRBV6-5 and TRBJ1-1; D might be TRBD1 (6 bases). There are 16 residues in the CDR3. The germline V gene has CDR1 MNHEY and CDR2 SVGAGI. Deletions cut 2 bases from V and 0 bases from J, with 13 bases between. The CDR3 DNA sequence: TGTGCCAGCAGTTACAGGGGGAACTTCATGAACACTGAAGCTTTCTTT. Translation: CASSYRGNFMNTEAFF.

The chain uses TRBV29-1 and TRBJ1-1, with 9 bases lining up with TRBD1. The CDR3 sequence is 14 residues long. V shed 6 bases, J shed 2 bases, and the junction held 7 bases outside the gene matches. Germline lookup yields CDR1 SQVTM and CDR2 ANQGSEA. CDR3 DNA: TGCAGCGTAGGAACAGGGGGCGTCAACACTGAAGCTTTCTTT. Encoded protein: CSVGTGGVNTEAFF.

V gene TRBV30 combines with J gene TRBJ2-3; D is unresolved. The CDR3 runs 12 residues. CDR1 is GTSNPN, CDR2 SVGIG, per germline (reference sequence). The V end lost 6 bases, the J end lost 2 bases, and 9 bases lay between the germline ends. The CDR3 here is CACRYLTDTQYF. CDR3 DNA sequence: TGTGCCTGTCGGTACCTCACAGATACGCAGTATTTT.

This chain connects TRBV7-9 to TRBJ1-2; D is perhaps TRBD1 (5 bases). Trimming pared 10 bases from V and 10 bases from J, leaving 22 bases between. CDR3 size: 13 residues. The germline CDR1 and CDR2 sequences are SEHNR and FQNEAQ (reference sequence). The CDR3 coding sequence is TGTGCCATACAGGCGGACGGACATATTGACTACACCTTC. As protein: CAIQADGHIDYTF.

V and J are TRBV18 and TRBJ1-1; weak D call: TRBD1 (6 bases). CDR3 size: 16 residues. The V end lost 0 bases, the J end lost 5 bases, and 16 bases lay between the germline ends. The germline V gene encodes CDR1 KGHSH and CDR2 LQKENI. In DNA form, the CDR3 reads TGTGCCAGCTCACCACCAGGCTACAGGGTGGGGACTGAAGCTTTCTTT. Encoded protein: CASSPPGYRVGTEAFF.

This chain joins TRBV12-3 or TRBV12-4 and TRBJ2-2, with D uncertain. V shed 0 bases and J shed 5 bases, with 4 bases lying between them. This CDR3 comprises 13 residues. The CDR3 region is CASSLAHTGELFF. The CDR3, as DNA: TGTGCCAGCAGTTTAGCCCATACCGGGGAGCTGTTTTTT.

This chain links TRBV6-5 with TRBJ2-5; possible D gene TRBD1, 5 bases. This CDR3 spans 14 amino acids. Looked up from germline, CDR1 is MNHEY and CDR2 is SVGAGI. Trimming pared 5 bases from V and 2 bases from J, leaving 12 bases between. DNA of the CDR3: TGTGCCAGCAGTAGATTGACAGTACAAGAGACCCAGTACTTC. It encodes CASSRLTVQETQYF.

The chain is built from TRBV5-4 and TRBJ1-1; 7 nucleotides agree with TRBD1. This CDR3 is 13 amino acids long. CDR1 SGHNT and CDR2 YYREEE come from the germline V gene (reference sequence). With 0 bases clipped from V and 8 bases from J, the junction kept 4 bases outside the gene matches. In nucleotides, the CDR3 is TGTGCCAGCAGCTTGGCCGGGACAGTGGAAGCTTTCTTT. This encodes CASSLAGTVEAFF.

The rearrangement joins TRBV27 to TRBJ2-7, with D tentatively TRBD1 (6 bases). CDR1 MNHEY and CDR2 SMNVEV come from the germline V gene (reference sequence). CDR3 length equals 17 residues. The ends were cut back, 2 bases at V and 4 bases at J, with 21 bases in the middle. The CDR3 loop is CASSLKQGSGTSYEQYF. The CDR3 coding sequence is TGTGCCAGCAGTTTAAAACAGGGTTCGGGGACCAGTTACGAGCAGTACTTC.

The CDR3 DNA reads as TGTGCCAGCAGCGTATCGGGTTGGCAAGAGACCCAGTACTTC. This sequence encodes CASSVSGWQETQYF. The chain uses TRBV9 and TRBJ2-5; D is ambiguous. V was cut by 1 base and J by 2 bases, with 9 bases left in between. Germline-derived CDR1 and CDR2 are SGDLS and YYNGEE. The CDR3 covers 14 residues.

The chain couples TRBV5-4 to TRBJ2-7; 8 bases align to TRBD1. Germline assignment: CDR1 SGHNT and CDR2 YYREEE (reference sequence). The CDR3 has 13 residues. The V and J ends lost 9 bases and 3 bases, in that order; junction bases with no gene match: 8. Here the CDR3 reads CATHDRGGYEQYF. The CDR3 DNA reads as TGTGCCACCCACGACAGGGGAGGCTACGAGCAGTACTTC.

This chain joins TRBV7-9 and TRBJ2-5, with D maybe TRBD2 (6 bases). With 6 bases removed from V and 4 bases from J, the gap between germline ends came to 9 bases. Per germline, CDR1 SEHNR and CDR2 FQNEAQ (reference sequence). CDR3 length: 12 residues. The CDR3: CASSGTAETQYF. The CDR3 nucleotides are TGTGCCAGCAGTGGGACTGCAGAGACCCAGTACTTC.

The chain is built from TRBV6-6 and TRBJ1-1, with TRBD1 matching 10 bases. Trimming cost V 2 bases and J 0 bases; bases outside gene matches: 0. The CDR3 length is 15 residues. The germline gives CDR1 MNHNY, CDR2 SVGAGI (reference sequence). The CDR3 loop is CASSYGQGVNTEAFF. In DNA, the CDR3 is TGTGCCAGCAGTTACGGACAGGGGGTGAACACTGAAGCTTTCTTT.